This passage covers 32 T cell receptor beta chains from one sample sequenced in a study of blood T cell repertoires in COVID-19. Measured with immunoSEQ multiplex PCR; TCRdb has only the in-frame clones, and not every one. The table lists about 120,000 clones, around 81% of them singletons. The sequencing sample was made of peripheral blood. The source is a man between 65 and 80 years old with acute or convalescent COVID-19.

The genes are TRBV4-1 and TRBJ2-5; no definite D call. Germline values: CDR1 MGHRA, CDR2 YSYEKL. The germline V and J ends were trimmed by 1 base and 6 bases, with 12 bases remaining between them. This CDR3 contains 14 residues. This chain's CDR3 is CASSQGIESQTQYF. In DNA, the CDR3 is TGCGCCAGCAGCCAAGGCATAGAGTCGCAGACCCAGTACTTC.

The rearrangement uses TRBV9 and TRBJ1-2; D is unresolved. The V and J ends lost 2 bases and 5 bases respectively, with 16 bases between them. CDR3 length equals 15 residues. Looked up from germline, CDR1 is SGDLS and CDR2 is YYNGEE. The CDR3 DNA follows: TGTGCCAGCAGCGTGATGGAGATCCCCGTTTATGGCTACACCTTC. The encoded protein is CASSVMEIPVYGYTF.

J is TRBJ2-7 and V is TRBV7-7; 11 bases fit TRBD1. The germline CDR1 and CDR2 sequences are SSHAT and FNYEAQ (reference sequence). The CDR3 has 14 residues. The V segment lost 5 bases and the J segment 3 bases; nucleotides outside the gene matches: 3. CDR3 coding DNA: TGTGCCAGCAGCCCGGGACAGGGGGGCTACGAGCAGTACTTC. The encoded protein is CASSPGQGGYEQYF.

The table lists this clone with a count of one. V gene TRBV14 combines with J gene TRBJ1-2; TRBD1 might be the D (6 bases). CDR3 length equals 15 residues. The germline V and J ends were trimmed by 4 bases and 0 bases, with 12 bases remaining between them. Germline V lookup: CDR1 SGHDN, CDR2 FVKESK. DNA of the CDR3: TGTGCCAGCAGCCCGGGGGGCCCTGCTAACTATGGCTACACCTTC. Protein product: CASSPGGPANYGYTF. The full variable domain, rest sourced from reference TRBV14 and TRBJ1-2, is EAGVTQFPSHSVIEKGQTVTLRCDPISGHDNLYWYRRVMGKEIKFLLHFVKESKQDESGMPNNRFLAERTGGTYSTLKVQPAELEDSGVYFCASSPGGPANYGYTFGSGTRLTVV.

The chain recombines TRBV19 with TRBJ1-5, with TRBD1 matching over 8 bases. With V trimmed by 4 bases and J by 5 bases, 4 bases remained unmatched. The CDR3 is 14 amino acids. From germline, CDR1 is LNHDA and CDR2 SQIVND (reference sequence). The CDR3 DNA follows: TGTGCCAGTAGTACAAGGACAGGGTATCAGCCCCAGCATTTT. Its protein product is CASSTRTGYQPQHF. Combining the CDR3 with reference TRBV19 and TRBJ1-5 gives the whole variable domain DGGITQSPKYLFRKEGQNVTLSCEQNLNHDAMYWYRQDPGQGLRLIYYSQIVNDFQKGDIAEGYSVSREKKESFPLTVTSAQKNPTAFYLCASSTRTGYQPQHFGDGTRLSIL.

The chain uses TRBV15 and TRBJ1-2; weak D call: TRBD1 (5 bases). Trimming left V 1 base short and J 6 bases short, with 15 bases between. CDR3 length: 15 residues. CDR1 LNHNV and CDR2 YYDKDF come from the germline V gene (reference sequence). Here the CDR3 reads CATSRVAGGADGYTF. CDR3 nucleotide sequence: TGTGCCACCAGCAGAGTGGCAGGAGGGGCCGATGGCTACACCTTC.

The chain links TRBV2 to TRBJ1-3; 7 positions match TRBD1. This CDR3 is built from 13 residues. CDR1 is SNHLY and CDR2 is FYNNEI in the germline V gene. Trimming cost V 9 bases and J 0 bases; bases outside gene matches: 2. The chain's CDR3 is CARRQGSGNTIYF. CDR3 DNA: TGTGCCAGACGACAGGGCTCTGGAAACACCATATATTTT.

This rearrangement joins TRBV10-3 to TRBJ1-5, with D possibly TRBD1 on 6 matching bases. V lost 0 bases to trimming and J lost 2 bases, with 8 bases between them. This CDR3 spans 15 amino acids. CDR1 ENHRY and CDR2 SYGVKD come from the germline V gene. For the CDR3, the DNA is TGTGCCATCAGTGAGTCACAGGGAGGCAATCAGCCCCAGCATTTT. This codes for CAISESQGGNQPQHF.

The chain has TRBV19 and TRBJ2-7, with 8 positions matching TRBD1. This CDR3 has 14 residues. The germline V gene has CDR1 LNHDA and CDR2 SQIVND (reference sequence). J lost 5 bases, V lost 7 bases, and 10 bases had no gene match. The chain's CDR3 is CASTPTGVSHEQYF. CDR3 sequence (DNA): TGTGCCAGTACCCCGACAGGGGTTAGCCACGAGCAGTACTTC.

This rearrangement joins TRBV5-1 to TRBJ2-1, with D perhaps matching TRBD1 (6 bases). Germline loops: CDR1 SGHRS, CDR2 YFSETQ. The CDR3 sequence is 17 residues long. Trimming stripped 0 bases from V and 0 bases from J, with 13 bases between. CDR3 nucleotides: TGCGCCAGCAGCTTGGTGGGACAAAAGAGCTCCTACAATGAGCAGTTCTTC. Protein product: CASSLVGQKSSYNEQFF.

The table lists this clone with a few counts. CDR3 in DNA: TGTGCCAGCAGGGCTACAGGGGGCACATTTGATGGCTACACCTTC. This codes for CASRATGGTFDGYTF. The rearrangement joins TRBV5-4 to TRBJ1-2, with TRBD1 identical over 9 bases. CDR3 length equals 15 residues. CDR1 SGHNT and CDR2 YYREEE come from the germline V gene (reference sequence). Germline trimming cut 5 bases from V and 6 bases from J; bases unmatched to any gene: 11.

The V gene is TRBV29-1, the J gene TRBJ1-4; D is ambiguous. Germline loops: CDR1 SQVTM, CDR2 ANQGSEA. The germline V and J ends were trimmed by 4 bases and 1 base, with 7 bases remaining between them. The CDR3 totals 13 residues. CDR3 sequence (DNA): TGCAGCGTTGTTCCGGGAACTAATGAAAAACTGTTTTTT. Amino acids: CSVVPGTNEKLFF.

Here the CDR3 reads CASSFTGQGNGYTF. DNA for the CDR3: TGTGCCAGCAGCTTTACTGGGCAGGGGAATGGCTACACCTTC. The chain has TRBV11-3 and TRBJ1-2, with D possibly TRBD1 on 6 matching bases. This CDR3 has 14 amino acids. The V gene lost 3 bases and the J gene lost 6 bases, with 14 bases spanning the gap. Germline CDR1 is SGHNT and CDR2 is YENEEA.

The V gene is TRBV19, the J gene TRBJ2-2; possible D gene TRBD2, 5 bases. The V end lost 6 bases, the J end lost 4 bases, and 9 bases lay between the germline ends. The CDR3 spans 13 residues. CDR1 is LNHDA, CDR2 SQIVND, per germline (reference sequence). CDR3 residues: CASSSGGTGELFF. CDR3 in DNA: TGTGCCAGTAGCAGCGGAGGCACCGGGGAGCTGTTTTTT.

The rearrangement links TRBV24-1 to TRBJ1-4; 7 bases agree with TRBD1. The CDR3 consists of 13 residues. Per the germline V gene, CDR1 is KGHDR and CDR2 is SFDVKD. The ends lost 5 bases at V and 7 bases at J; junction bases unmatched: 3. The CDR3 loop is CATSADRAEKLFF. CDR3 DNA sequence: TGTGCCACCAGTGCCGACAGGGCTGAAAAACTGTTTTTT.

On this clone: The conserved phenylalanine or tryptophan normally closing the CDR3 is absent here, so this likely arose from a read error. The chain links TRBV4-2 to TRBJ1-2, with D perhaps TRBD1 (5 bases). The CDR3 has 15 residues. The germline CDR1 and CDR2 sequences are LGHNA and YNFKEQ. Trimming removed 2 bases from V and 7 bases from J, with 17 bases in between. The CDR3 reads CASSQSYGAVPGYTS. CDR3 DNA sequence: TGTGCCAGCAGCCAATCATATGGGGCAGTCCCTGGCTACACCTCC.

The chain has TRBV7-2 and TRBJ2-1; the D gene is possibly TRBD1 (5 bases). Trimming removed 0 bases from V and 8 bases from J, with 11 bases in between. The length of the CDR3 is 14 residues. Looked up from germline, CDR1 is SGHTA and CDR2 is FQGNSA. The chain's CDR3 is CASSLAQGVDEQFF. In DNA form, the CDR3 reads TGTGCCAGCAGCTTAGCGCAAGGGGTTGATGAGCAGTTCTTC.

CDR3 residues: CASSSAPGPLHF. CDR3 DNA sequence: TGTGCCAGCAGCTCCGCCCCCGGTCCCCTCCACTTT. This rearrangement joins TRBV11-3 to TRBJ1-6; unclear D gene. The V gene lost 4 bases and the J gene lost 13 bases, with 11 bases spanning the gap. Germline V gene data show CDR1 as SGHNT and CDR2 as YENEEA. This CDR3 spans 12 amino acids.

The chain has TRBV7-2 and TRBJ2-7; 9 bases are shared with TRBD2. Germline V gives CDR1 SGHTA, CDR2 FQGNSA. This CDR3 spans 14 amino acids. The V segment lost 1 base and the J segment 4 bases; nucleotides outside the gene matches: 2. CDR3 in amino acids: CASSLGGGAYEQYF. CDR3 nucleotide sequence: TGTGCCAGCAGCTTAGGCGGGGGGGCGTACGAGCAGTACTTC.

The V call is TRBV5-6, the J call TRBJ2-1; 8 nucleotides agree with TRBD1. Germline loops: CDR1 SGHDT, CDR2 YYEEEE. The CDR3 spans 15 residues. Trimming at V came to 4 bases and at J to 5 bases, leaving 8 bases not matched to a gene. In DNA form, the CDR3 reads TGTGCCAGCAGCAACGGCGGGACAGGCGACAATGAGCAGTTCTTC. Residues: CASSNGGTGDNEQFF.

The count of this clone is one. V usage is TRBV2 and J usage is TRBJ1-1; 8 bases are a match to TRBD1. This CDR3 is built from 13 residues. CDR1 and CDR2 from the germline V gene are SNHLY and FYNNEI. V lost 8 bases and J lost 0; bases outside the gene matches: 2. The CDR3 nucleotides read TGTGCCAGCGGGGGACAGGTGAACACTGAAGCTTTCTTT. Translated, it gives CASGGQVNTEAFF.

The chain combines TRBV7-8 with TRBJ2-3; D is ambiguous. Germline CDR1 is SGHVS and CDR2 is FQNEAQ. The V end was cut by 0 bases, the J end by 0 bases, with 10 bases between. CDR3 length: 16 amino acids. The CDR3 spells CASSLASRLSTDTQYF. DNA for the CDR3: TGTGCCAGCAGCTTAGCTTCCAGGCTTAGCACAGATACGCAGTATTTT.

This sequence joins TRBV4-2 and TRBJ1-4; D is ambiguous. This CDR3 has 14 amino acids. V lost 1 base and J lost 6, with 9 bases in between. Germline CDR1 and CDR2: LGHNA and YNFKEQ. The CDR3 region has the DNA TGTGCCAGCAGCCAAGCCCCCGGGGATGAAAAACTGTTTTTT. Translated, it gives CASSQAPGDEKLFF.

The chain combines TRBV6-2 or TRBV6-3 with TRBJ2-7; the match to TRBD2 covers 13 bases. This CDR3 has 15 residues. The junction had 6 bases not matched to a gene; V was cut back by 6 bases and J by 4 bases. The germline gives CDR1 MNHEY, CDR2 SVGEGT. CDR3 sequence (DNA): TGTGCCAGCAGCAAGACTAGCGGGGGGCAGTACGAGCAGTACTTC. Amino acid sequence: CASSKTSGGQYEQYF.

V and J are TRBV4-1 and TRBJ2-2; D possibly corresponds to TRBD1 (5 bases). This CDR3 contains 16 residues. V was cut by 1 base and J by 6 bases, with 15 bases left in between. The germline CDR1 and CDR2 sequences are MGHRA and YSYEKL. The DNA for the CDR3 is TGCGCCAGCAGCCAAGCTGAAGGGGAAGGACCCGGGGAGCTGTTTTTT. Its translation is CASSQAEGEGPGELFF.

CDR3 DNA: TGTGCCAGTAGTATTGGGACAGGCATCCAAGAGACCCAGTACTTC. Protein: CASSIGTGIQETQYF. The V gene is TRBV19, the J gene TRBJ2-5, with 8 bases matching TRBD1. Trimming cost V 3 bases and J 1 base; bases outside gene matches: 4. Germline-derived CDR1 and CDR2 are LNHDA and SQIVND (reference sequence). The CDR3 sequence is 15 residues long.

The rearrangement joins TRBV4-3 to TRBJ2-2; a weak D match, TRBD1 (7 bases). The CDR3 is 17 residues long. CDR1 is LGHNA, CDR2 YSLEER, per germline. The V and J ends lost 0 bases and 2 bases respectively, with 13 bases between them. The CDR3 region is CASSQDLQGGNTGELFF. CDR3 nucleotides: TGCGCCAGCAGCCAAGATCTGCAGGGGGGTAACACCGGGGAGCTGTTTTTT.

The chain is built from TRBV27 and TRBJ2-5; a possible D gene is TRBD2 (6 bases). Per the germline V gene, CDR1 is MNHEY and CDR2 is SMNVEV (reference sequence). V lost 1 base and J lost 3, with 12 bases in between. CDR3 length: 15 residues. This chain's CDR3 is CASSLFFAGKETQYF. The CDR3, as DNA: TGTGCCAGCAGTTTATTTTTTGCGGGGAAAGAGACCCAGTACTTC.

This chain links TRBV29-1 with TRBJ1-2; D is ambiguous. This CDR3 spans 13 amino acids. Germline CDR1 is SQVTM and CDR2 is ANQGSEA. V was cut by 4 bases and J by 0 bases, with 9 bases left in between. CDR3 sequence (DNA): TGCAGCGTTGGGGCACAAGCTAACTATGGCTACACCTTC. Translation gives CSVGAQANYGYTF.

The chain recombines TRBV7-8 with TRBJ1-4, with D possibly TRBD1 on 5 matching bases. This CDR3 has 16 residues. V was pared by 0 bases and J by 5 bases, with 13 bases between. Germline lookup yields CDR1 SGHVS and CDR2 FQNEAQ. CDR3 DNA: TGTGCCAGCAGCTTAGCTAGGGGCCTTCCGAATGAAAAACTGTTTTTT. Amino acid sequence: CASSLARGLPNEKLFF.

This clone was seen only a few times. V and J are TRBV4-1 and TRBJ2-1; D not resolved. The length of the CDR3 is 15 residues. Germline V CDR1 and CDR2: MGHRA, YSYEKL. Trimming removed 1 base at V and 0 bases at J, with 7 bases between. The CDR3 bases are TGCGCCAGCAGCCAAGCTGTGAGCTCCTACAATGAGCAGTTCTTC. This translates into CASSQAVSSYNEQFF.

The CDR3, as DNA: TGCGCCAGCAGCTTGGGGACAGGTGGATATCAGCCCCAGCATTTT. Translated, it gives CASSLGTGGYQPQHF. This chain uses TRBV5-1 with TRBJ1-5; 7 nucleotides match TRBD1. This CDR3 is 15 amino acids long. With 0 bases clipped from V and 5 bases from J, the junction kept 5 bases outside the gene matches. CDR1 is SGHRS and CDR2 is YFSETQ in the germline V gene. The full variable domain, its missing parts supplied by reference TRBV5-1 and TRBJ1-5, is KAGVTQTPRYLIKTRGQQVTLSCSPISGHRSVSWYQQTPGQGLQFLFEYFSETQRNKGNFPGRFSGRQFSNSRSEMNVSTLELGDSALYLCASSLGTGGYQPQHFGDGTRLSIL.